These T cell receptor beta chains were read from a single sample in a study of blood T cell repertoires in COVID-19. Profiling relied on immunoSEQ multiplex PCR, and the TCRdb table lists in-frame clones only, not all of them. Here the sample spans roughly 45,000 clones, about nine tenths being singletons. Sequencing was done on a sample of peripheral blood. Receptor source: a human donor in a cohort sampled during active COVID-19. Both conserved end residues are part of each CDR3. Each record gives: V gene, J gene, clone size, D gene, CDR3 DNA, CDR3 protein. D genes are given only for firm matches. Clone size, where shown, is once, few, many, or a class for clones that have expanded.

>TRBV20-1|TRBJ2-7|-|TRBD2
TGCAGTGCTAGTACTAGCGGGGGGCTGAGAGACGAGCAGTACTTC
CSASTSGGLRDEQYF
>TRBV5-8|TRBJ1-2|-|-
TGTGCCAGCAGCCCGACAGTGAACTATGGCTACACCTTC
CASSPTVNYGYTF
>TRBV6-5|TRBJ2-7|-|TRBD1
TGTGCCAGCAGTATGACAGGGAATTCCTACGAGCAGTACTTC
CASSMTGNSYEQYF
>TRBV28|TRBJ1-3|-|-
TGTGCCAGCAGCGGGGAAGGAAACACCATATATTTT
CASSGEGNTIYF
>TRBV19|TRBJ2-1|-|-
TGTGCCAGTAGTATTTCCCTACCTAACAATGAGCAGTTCTTC
CASSISLPNNEQFF
>TRBV6-5|TRBJ2-6|-|-
TGTGCCAGCAGTAAAACAGTCTCTGGGGCCAACGTCCTGACTTTC
CASSKTVSGANVLTF
>TRBV7-2|TRBJ1-2|few|-
TGTGCCAGCAGCTTAGAGGGGGGGCTTACTAACTATGGCTACACCTTC
CASSLEGGLTNYGYTF
>TRBV7-2|TRBJ1-1|-|TRBD1
TGTGCCAGCAGCCCGCGGTCTTGGGGACAGGGAGGAACTGAAGCTTTCTTT
CASSPRSWGQGGTEAFF
>TRBV4-1|TRBJ1-4|-|TRBD1
TGCGCCAGCAGCCAAGAAAGCCCGACAGGGTCTAATGAAAAACTGTTTTTT
CASSQESPTGSNEKLFF
>TRBV19|TRBJ1-5|-|TRBD1
TGTGCCAGTAGTCCCCAACGACAGGGAGATCAGCCCCAGCATTTT
CASSPQRQGDQPQHF
>TRBV19|TRBJ1-1|-|-
TGTGCCAGCGAGGTCCGGGGAAGGAATGAAGCTTTCTTT
CASEVRGRNEAFF
>TRBV5-6|TRBJ2-7|once|TRBD1
TGTGCCAGCAGCTTGGAGGGACAGGGGATATATTTAGAGCAGTACTTC
CASSLEGQGIYLEQYF
>TRBV6-5|TRBJ1-5|-|-
TGTGCCAGCAGTTCCCCTCTACAGCCCCAGCATTTT
CASSSPLQPQHF
>TRBV2|TRBJ1-2|-|-
TGTGCCAGCAGTCCCACAGGTGATCCGGGGGACTATGGCTACACCTTC
CASSPTGDPGDYGYTF
>TRBV6-5|TRBJ1-6|-|-
TGTGCCAGCAGCGGGGGACCTAATGATTCACCCCTCCACTTT
CASSGGPNDSPLHF
>TRBV2|TRBJ2-7|-|-
TGTGCCAGCAGACCTATAGAGAACCCCTCCTACGAGCAGTACTTC
CASRPIENPSYEQYF